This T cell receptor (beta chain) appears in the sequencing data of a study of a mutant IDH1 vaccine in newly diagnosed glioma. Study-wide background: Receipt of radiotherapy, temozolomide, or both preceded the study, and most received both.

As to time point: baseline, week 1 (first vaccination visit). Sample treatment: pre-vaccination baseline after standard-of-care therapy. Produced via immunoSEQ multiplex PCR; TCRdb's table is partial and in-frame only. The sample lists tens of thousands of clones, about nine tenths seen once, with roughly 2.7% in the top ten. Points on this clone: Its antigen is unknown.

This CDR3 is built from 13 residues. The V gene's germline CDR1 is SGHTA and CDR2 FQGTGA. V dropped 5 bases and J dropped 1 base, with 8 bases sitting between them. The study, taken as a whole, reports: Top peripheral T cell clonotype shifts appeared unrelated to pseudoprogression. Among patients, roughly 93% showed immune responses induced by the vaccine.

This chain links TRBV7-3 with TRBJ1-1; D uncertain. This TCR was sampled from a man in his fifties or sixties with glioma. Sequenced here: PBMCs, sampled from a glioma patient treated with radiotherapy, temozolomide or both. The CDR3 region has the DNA TGTGCCAGCAGCCCCCAGAAGAACACTGAAGCTTTCTTT. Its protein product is CASSPQKNTEAFF.